The 20 T cell receptor delta chains in this list originate from one sample, sequenced in a study of γδ T cells in repeated Plasmodium falciparum infection. TCRdb reanalyzed the multiplex PCR reads using CATT. In the table there are approximately 60,000 delta-chain clones, 1.7% of which are singletons. Vgamma9/Vdelta2+ and Vdelta2-negative gammadelta T cells were flow-sorted from PBMC for bulk sequencing. The sequenced sample consisted of gamma-delta T cells from blood. Receptors originate from a pool of human donors (malaria-infected and uninfected, not separated).

This clone was seen more than once but under ten times. A read error is possible here, since a much larger clone lies one base away. This specimen includes other DNA sequences encoding the same CDR3. The V call is TRDV1, the J call TRDJ1; 12 nucleotides line up with TRDD3. This CDR3 is 23 amino acids long. Germline CDR1 TSWWSYY, CDR2 QGS. J gave up 0 bases and V 0 bases, and 20 bases lay outside the gene matches. CDR3 region: CALGELDGFPSWGIRTYTDKLIF. The CDR3, as DNA: TGTGCTCTTGGGGAACTAGATGGCTTTCCCAGCTGGGGGATACGCACGTACACCGATAAACTCATCTTT.

For this clone: This DNA's translation differs at residue 11 from TCRdb's protein, which comes from a much larger clone; a read error is likely, and the protein shown is translated from the DNA. The chain combines TRDV1 with TRDJ1; TRDD3 aligns across 10 bases. TCRdb supplies no J gene; here it was assigned by aligning the nucleotide sequence to germline. V dropped 5 bases and J dropped 2; count of bases not matched to a gene: 26. This CDR3 contains 22 residues. Germline V gene data show CDR1 as TSWWSYY and CDR2 as QGS. The CDR3 region is CALGPFRISYRGIRVGTDKLIF. The CDR3 region has the DNA TGTGCTCTTGGGCCTTTCCGCATATCTTACCGGGGGATACGCGTGGGTACCGATAAACTCATCTTT.

Concerning this clone itself: The protein given by TCRdb reflects a much larger clone and differs at residue 7 from this DNA's translation, likely from a read error; the protein shown is the DNA's translation. Here the CDR3 reads CACDKKPVLRDVLGDTPDKLIF. The CDR3 coding sequence is TGTGCCTGTGACAAGAAGCCCGTCCTACGGGACGTACTGGGGGATACGCCCGATAAACTCATCTTT. This rearrangement joins TRDV2 to TRDJ1, with 13 bases that match TRDD3. Assignment of the J gene here rests on matching the DNA to germline, because TCRdb gives none. Germline CDR1 and CDR2: GEAIGNYY and EKD. This CDR3 region has 22 residues. Trimming at V came to 2 bases and at J to 3 bases, leaving 23 bases not matched to a gene.

With regard to this clone: The protein that TCRdb holds for this DNA derives from a much larger clone and differs from the translated DNA at residue 14, which likely indicates a read error; the protein shown here is translated from the DNA. J is TRDJ1 and V is TRDV1, with 11 bases fitting TRDD3. TCRdb gives no J gene; it was assigned here by matching the DNA to germline. Germline V gene lookup returns CDR1 TSWWSYY and CDR2 QGS. CDR3 length equals 21 residues. V shed 7 bases and J 0 bases; nucleotides not matched to a gene: 22. CDR3 protein: CALERVWGIQARGVYTDKLIF. The CDR3 DNA follows: TGTGCTCTTGAACGAGTCTGGGGGATACAGGCCCGAGGGGTTTACACCGATAAACTCATCTTT.

For this clone: Only one base separates this from a far larger clonotype, so it likely reflects a read error. The same CDR3 arises from other DNA sequences in this sample as well. J is TRDJ3 and V is TRDV1; TRDD3 aligns across 11 bases. The CDR3 consists of 27 residues. The germline CDR1 and CDR2 sequences are TSWWSYY and QGS. J lost 0 bases, V lost 1 base, and 26 bases had no gene match. The CDR3 loop reads CALGERSGLPNNWGIIELSWDTRQMFF. The CDR3, as DNA: TGTGCTCTTGGGGAACGGTCAGGCCTACCCAATAACTGGGGGATAATCGAACTCTCCTGGGACACCCGACAGATGTTTTTC.

This clone came up many times. The protein held in TCRdb is that of a much larger clone and does not match this DNA's translation at residue 7, likely because of a read error; the protein shown is translated from the DNA. The genes are TRDV1 and TRDJ1; D is uncertain. No J gene was available from TCRdb, and it was assigned here by a germline match of the DNA. Trimming pared 7 bases from V and 1 base from J, leaving 10 bases between. CDR1 is TSWWSYY and CDR2 is QGS in the germline V gene. The CDR3 covers 13 residues. In DNA form, the CDR3 reads TGTGCTCTTGTAGGCGCGTGCACCGATAAACTCATCTTT. It yields the protein CALVGACTDKLIF.

This clone has ten or more counts. TCRdb pairs this DNA with a much larger clone's protein that differs at residue 10, likely a read error; the protein shown was translated from the DNA. In DNA form, the CDR3 reads TGTGCTCTTGGGGCCCAGGGGGCCTTCTCCTCCCCTTCTGGAGAACTCATCTTT. It translates to CALGAQGAFSSPSGELIF. The chain is built from TRDV1 and TRDJ1; the D gene could be TRDD2 or TRDD3 (5 bases each). Trimming pared 4 bases from V and 9 bases from J, leaving 30 bases between. CDR1 and CDR2 from the germline V gene are TSWWSYY and QGS. CDR3 length equals 18 residues.

Concerning this clone: A far larger clone is only one base removed, so a read error is likely. The sample has other DNA sequences that encode this CDR3 too. The chain has TRDV1 and TRDJ1; a weak D match, TRDD3 (7 bases). V lost 1 base, J lost 4 bases, and 52 bases lay in between. The germline gives CDR1 TSWWSYY, CDR2 QGS. The CDR3 is made up of 28 amino acids. CDR3 sequence reads: CALGERKDERGKSLRIPRGGWSVDKLIF. The CDR3 bases are TGTGCTCTTGGGGAACGAAAGGACGAAAGGGGAAAGTCCCTACGTATTCCTAGGGGGGGATGGTCAGTCGATAAACTCATCTTT.

On this clone: The translation of this DNA and the TCRdb protein of a much larger clone differ at residue 14, probably owing to a read error; the protein shown here is translated from the DNA. The chain employs TRDV1 and TRDJ1; TRDD3 agrees at 11 bases. From germline, CDR1 is TSWWSYY and CDR2 QGS. Trimming took 4 bases from V and 4 from J; bases not matched to a gene: 29. CDR3 size: 23 residues. The DNA of the CDR3 is TGTGCTCTTGGGGCCCGAATCCCCCGACTACGTACCCTCCTCTGGGGGATACTCGATAAACTCATCTTT. Encoded protein: CALGARIPRLRTLLWGILDKLIF.

The table lists this clone with many counts. Since a far larger clone is one base different, this is likely a read error. The sample contains more than one DNA sequence encoding this CDR3. The chain employs TRDV1 and TRDJ1; either TRDD1 or TRDD3 may supply D (6 bases each). V was clipped by 5 bases and J by 0 bases, with 31 bases between them. This CDR3 region has 21 residues. Germline loops: CDR1 TSWWSYY, CDR2 QGS. CDR3 nucleotide sequence: TGTGCTCTTGGGTCCCCTCCGGGGAAATACGGTTCTGGGGCCGACACCGATAAACTCATCTTT. Residues: CALGSPPGKYGSGADTDKLIF.

This clone was detected ten times or more. The V call is TRDV1, the J call TRDJ1; D might be TRDD3 (6 bases). Germline CDR1 TSWWSYY, CDR2 QGS. The CDR3 runs to 18 residues. V dropped 1 base and J dropped 8 bases, with 26 bases sitting between them. CDR3 nucleotide sequence: TGTGCTCTTGGGGAACCCCTCCCTCGTACTAAAAGAGGGATAAAACTCATCTTT. It specifies CALGEPLPRTKRGIKLIF.

This clone is termed medium-sized. This CDR3 is also generated by other DNA sequences in the sample. The rearrangement joins TRDV1 to TRDJ1, with 7 positions matching TRDD3. In germline, CDR1 is TSWWSYY, CDR2 QGS. The CDR3 extends over 19 amino acids. The trim removed 0 bases at V and 0 bases at J, leaving 13 bases unmatched. DNA for the CDR3: TGTGCTCTTGGGGAACTGACCCTCGTCTGGGGGCCATACACCGATAAACTCATCTTT. This encodes CALGELTLVWGPYTDKLIF.

This clone was counted a few times. Only one base separates this from a far larger clonotype, so it likely reflects a read error. Other DNA sequences in the same sample also yield this CDR3. This rearrangement joins TRDV1 to TRDJ3; TRDD3 might be the D (5 bases). The V end lost 2 bases, the J end lost 3 bases, and 29 bases lay between the germline ends. Germline loops: CDR1 TSWWSYY, CDR2 QGS. The CDR3 length is 23 residues. The CDR3 DNA reads as TGTGCTCTTGGGGAAAGGTCCCTCTTGGGTCTGGGAGATACAGTCTGGGACACCCGACAGATGTTTTTC. Its translation is CALGERSLLGLGDTVWDTRQMFF.

As to this clone: This DNA's translation differs at residue 3 from TCRdb's protein, which comes from a much larger clone; a read error is likely, and the protein shown is translated from the DNA. The chain combines TRDV1 with TRDJ1; 8 bases agree with TRDD3. CDR1 is TSWWSYY, CDR2 QGS, per germline. The CDR3 contains 23 residues. The CDR3 nucleotides are TGTGCTCCTGGGGAACGTCCGAGGGCTACACTGGGGGGACATACCGACCCAACCGATAAACTCATCTTT. It is translated as CAPGERPRATLGGHTDPTDKLIF.

This clone was seen more than once but under ten times. The translation of this DNA and the TCRdb protein of a much larger clone differ at residue 12, probably owing to a read error; the protein shown here is translated from the DNA. This chain connects TRDV1 to TRDJ1; tentatively, D is TRDD3 (5 bases). Trimming cost V 4 bases and J 0 bases, with 30 bases left between them. CDR1 TSWWSYY and CDR2 QGS come from the germline V gene. The CDR3 loop spans 21 amino acids. CDR3 in amino acids: CALGAPPAEYWRMSYTDKLIF. The CDR3 region has the DNA TGTGCTCTTGGGGCCCCCCCCGCTGAGTACTGGAGGATGTCTTACACCGATAAACTCATCTTT.

This clone has ten or more counts. A read error likely explains this, since a far larger clone differs by one base. Other DNA variants within this sample encode the same CDR3. The gene calls are TRDV1 and TRDJ1; 7 bases agree with TRDD3. Matching the DNA to germline supplied the J gene, which TCRdb does not give. Germline trimming cut 1 base from V and 4 bases from J; bases unmatched to any gene: 21. The CDR3 is made up of 20 amino acids. Germline V CDR1 and CDR2: TSWWSYY, QGS. The CDR3 coding sequence is TGTGCTCTTGGGGAACCAGGGGCCCTACGCTCCGGGGGATCAAGCGATAAACTCATCTTT. Translating gives CALGEPGALRSGGSSDKLIF.

This clone appeared many times. This same CDR3 is encoded by further DNA sequences in the sample. The chain has TRDV1 and TRDJ1; 10 nucleotides align to TRDD3. The CDR3 sequence is 23 residues long. Germline values: CDR1 TSWWSYY, CDR2 QGS. Losses at the gene ends were 4 bases for V and 0 bases for J; bases not matched to a gene: 26. The CDR3 nucleotides are TGTGCTCTTGGGGCCACCGGGGGATTTCCGGTCTGGGGGATAACCTTGTACACCGATAAACTCATCTTT. Protein: CALGATGGFPVWGITLYTDKLIF.

This clone was seen only a few times. The amino acid sequence in TCRdb belongs to a much larger clone and departs from this DNA's translation at residue 11, likely a sequencing read error; the sequence shown is translated from the DNA. Called V gene: TRDV2; the J gene was not called; the table calls TRDD3, which could not be checked here. Looked up from germline, CDR1 is GEAIGNYY and CDR2 is EKD. The CDR3 extends over 13 amino acids. The CDR3 coding sequence is TGTGCCTGTGATAGGGGGATACGCGGGAAACCCATCTTT. It translates to CACDRGIRGKPIF.

With regard to this clone: The protein recorded in TCRdb matches a much larger clone and deviates from this DNA's translation at residue 4, suggesting a read error; the protein here is obtained by translating the DNA. The CDR3 coding sequence is TGTGCTCTTAGGGAAAACCGGCTCTACCACTGGGGACTCCACACCGATAAACTCATCTTT. Translation gives CALRENRLYHWGLHTDKLIF. This chain links TRDV1 with TRDJ1; 7 bases map to TRDD3. The J gene was not available in TCRdb and was assigned here by matching the DNA to germline segments. The CDR3 is 20 amino acids. Germline CDR1 and CDR2: TSWWSYY and QGS.

This clone was seen at least ten times. J is TRDJ1 and V is TRDV1, with TRDD2 matching 7 bases. The CDR3 runs to 18 residues. V lost 3 bases and J lost 5; bases outside the gene matches: 18. Germline CDR1 reads TSWWSYY; CDR2 reads QGS. The CDR3 DNA is TGTGCTCTTGGGGATAGGCCTTCCTCGAACCTTCAAGGAGATAAACTCATCTTT. Its protein is CALGDRPSSNLQGDKLIF.